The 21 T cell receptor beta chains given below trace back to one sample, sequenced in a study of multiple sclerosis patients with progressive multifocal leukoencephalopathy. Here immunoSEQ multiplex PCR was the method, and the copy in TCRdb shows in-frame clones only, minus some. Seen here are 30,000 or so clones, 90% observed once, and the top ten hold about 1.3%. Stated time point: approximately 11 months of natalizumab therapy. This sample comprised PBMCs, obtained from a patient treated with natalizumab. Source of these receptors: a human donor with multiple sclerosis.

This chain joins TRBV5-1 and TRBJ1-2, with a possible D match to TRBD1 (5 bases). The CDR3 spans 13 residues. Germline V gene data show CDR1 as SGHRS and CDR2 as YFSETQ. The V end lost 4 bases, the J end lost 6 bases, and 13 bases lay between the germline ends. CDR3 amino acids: CASSQAAGDGYTF. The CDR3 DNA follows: TGCGCCAGCAGCCAGGCAGCGGGGGATGGCTACACCTTC.

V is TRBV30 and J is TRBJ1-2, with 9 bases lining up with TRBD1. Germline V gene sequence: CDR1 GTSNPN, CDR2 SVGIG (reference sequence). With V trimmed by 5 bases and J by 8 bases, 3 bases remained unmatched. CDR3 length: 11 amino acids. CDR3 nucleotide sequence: TGTGCCTGGGGACAGGGGCCAGGCTACACCTTC. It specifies CAWGQGPGYTF.

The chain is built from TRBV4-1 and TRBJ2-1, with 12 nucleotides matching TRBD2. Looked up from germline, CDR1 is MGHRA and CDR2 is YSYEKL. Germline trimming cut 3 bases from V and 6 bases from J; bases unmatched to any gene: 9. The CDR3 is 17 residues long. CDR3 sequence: CASSHPSGRGLVNEQFF. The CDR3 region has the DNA TGCGCCAGCAGCCACCCTAGCGGGAGGGGGTTAGTCAATGAGCAGTTCTTC.

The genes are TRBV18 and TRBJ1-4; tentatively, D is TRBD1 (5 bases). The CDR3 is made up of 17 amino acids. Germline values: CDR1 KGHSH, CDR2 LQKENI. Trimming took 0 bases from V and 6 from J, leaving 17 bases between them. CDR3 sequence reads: CASSPPLESGRDEKLFF. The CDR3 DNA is TGTGCCAGCTCACCACCTCTTGAATCAGGGAGGGATGAAAAACTGTTTTTT. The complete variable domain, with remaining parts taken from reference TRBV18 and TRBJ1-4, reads NAGVMQNPRHLVRRRGQEARLRCSPMKGHSHVYWYRQLPEEGLKFMVYLQKENIIDESGMPKERFSAEFPKEGPSILRIQQVVRGDSAAYFCASSPPLESGRDEKLFFGSGTQLSVL.

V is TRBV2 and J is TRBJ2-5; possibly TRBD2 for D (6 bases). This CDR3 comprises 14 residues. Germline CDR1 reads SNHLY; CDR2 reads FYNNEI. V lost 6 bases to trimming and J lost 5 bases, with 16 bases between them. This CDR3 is CASSPGGGAETQYF. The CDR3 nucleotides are TGTGCCAGCAGCCCGGGCGGAGGGGCTGAGACCCAGTACTTC.

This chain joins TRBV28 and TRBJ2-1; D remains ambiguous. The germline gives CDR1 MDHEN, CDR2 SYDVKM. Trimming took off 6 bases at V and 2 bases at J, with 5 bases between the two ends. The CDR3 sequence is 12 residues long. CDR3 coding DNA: TGTGCCAGCAGCTGGGCCTACAATGAGCAGTTCTTC. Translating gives CASSWAYNEQFF.

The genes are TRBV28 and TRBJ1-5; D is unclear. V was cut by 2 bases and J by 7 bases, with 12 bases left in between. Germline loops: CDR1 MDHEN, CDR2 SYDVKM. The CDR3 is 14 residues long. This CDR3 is CASSLPVEVQPQHF. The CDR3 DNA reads TGTGCCAGCAGTTTACCCGTAGAGGTCCAGCCCCAGCATTTT.

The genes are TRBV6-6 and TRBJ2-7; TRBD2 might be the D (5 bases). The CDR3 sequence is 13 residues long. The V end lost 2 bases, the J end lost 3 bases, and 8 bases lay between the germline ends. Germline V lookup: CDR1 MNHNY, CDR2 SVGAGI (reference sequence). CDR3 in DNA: TGTGCCAGCAGTTACGCAACTAGCTACGAGCAGTACTTC. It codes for CASSYATSYEQYF.

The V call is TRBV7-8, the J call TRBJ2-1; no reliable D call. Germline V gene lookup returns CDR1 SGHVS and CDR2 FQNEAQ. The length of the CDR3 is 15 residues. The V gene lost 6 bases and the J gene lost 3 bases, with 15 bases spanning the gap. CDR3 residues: CASSRAAPFYNEQFF. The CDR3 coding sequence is TGTGCCAGCAGTAGGGCTGCTCCTTTCTACAATGAGCAGTTCTTC.

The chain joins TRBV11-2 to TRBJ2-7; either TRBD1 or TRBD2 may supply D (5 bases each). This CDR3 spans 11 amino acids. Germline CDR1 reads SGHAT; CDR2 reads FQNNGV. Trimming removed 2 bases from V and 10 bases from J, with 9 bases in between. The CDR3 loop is CASSLWDLQYF. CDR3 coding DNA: TGTGCCAGCAGCTTATGGGACCTCCAGTACTTC.

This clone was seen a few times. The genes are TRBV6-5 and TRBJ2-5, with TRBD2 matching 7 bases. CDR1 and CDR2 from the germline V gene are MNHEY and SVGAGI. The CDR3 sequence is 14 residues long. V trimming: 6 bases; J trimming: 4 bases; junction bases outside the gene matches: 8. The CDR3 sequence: CASREGGGRETQYF. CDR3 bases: TGTGCCAGCAGAGAGGGCGGGGGACGAGAGACCCAGTACTTC.

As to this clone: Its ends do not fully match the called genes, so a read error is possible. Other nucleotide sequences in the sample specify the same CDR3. For the CDR3, the DNA is TGTGCCAGCAGCCTGGGACAGACGAACACCGGGGAGCTGTTTTTT. The encoded protein is CASSLGQTNTGELFF. The chain uses TRBV5-1 and TRBJ2-2; 7 positions agree with TRBD1. The CDR3 sequence is 15 residues long. From germline, CDR1 is SGHRS and CDR2 YFSETQ.

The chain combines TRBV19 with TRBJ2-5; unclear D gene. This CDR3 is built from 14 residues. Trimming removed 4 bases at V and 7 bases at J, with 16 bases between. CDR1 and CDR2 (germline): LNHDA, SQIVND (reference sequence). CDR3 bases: TGTGCCAGTAGTACACGACATGGGTACGGGACCCAGTACTTC. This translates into CASSTRHGYGTQYF.

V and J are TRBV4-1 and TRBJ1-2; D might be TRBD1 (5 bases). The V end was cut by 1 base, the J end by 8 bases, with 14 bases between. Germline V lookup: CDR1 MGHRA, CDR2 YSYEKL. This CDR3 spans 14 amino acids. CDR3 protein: CASSQGAGTGGYTF. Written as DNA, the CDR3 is TGCGCCAGCAGCCAAGGTGCCGGGACCGGAGGCTACACCTTC.

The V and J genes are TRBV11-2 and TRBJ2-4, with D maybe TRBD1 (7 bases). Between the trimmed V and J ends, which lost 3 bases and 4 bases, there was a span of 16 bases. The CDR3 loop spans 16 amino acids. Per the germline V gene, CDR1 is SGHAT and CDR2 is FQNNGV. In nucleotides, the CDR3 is TGTGCCAGCAGCTTTTATTCGACAGGGAGGAAAAACATTCAGTACTTC. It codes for CASSFYSTGRKNIQYF. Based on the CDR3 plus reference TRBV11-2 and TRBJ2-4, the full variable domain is EAGVAQSPRYKIIEKRQSVAFWCNPISGHATLYWYQQILGQGPKLLIQFQNNGVVDDSQLPKDRFSAERLKGVDSTLKIQPAKLEDSAVYLCASSFYSTGRKNIQYFGAGTRLSVL.

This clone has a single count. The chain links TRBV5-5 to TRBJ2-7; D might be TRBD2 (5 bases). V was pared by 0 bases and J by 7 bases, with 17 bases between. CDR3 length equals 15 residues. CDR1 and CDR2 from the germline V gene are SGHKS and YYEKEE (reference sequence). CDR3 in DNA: TGTGCCAGCAGCTTGGCCATAAGGGAGCGACGGGAGCAGTACTTC. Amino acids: CASSLAIRERREQYF.

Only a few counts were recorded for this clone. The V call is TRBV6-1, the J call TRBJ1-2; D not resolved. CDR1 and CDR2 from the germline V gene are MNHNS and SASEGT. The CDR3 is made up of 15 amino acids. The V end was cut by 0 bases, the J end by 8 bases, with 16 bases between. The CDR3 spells CASSEAGPGSVGYTF. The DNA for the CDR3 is TGTGCCAGCAGTGAAGCAGGCCCGGGATCCGTCGGCTACACCTTC.

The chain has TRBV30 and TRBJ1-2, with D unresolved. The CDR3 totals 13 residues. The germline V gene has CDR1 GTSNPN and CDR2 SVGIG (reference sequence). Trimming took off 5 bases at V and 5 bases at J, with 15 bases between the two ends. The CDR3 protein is CAWFRREGYGYTF. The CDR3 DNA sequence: TGTGCCTGGTTTCGTCGTGAAGGGTATGGCTACACCTTC.

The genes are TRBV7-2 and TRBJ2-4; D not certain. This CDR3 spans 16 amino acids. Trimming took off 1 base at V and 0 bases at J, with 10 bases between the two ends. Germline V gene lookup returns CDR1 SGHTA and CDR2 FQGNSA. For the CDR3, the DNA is TGTGCCAGCAGCTTAGGTACTTCTCTAGCCAAAAACATTCAGTACTTC. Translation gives CASSLGTSLAKNIQYF.

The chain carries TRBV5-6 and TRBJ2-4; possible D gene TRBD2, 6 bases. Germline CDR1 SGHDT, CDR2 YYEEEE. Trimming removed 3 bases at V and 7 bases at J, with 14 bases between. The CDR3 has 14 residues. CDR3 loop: CASSYDLEGNIQYF. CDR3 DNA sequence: TGTGCCAGCAGCTACGACCTGGAGGGGAACATTCAGTACTTC.

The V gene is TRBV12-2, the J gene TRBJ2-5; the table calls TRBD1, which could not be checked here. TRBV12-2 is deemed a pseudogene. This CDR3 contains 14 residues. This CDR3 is CASRKQGEWETQYF. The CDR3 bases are TGTGCAAGTCGCAAACAAGGGGAATGGGAGACCCAGTACTTC.